Given below is one TCR beta chain in context. The record originates from a study of shared clonotypes between healthy human individuals. Produced via immunoSEQ multiplex PCR; TCRdb's table is partial and in-frame only. The table has 2,500,000 or so clones, 93% seen once. Sequencing input: naive CD4+ T cells from PBMCs. Subset meaning: CD45RA+ positively selected. The clonotype originates from a young man in good health. Some clones in this sample may be carry-over from other donors' samples.

CDR3 coding DNA: TGCAGCGTCACCCAAACGTCGGGACCTGGGGCCAACGTCCTGACTTTC. It translates to CSVTQTSGPGANVLTF. The chain uses TRBV29-1 and TRBJ2-6, with D perhaps given as TRBD1 or TRBD2 (5 bases each). Germline V lookup: CDR1 SQVTM, CDR2 ANQGSEA. The V end was cut by 6 bases, the J end by 2 bases, with 17 bases between. The CDR3 is 16 residues long. The full variable domain, in which reference TRBV29-1 and TRBJ2-6 provide the parts outside the CDR3, is SAVISQKPSRDICQRGTSLTIQCQVDSQVTMMFWYRQQPGQSLTLIATANQGSEATYESGFVIDKFPISRPNLTFSTLTVSNMSPEDSSIYLCSVTQTSGPGANVLTFGAGSRLTVL.